One sample yielded the 13 T cell receptor beta chains listed below, sequenced in a study of blood T cells in healthy people across ages. Then a second PCR, running about 6 to 12 cycles, was carried out with a sample-barcoded 5' primer and a J-beta primer mix. TCRdb re-derived calls from the 5' RACE reads in MiXCR, one entry per CDR3 protein. Of 600,000 or so distinct CDR3 sequences in the sample, roughly 30% are singletons; the top ten hold more than 15%. Input material: blood. The receptor set was obtained from an elderly woman in good health.

This clonotype was recorded at least ten times. The V gene is TRBV20-1, the J gene TRBJ1-2, with a tentative D call TRBD1 (6 bases). V was shortened by 6 bases and J by 1 base, with 15 bases between the two germline ends. CDR3 length: 14 amino acids. CDR1 and CDR2 from the germline V gene are DFQATT and SNEGSKA (reference sequence). The CDR3 DNA sequence: TGCAGTGCCCCGGACAGACTAAATAACTATGGCTACACCTTC. Residues: CSAPDRLNNYGYTF.

This clonotype was seen only once. A single base separates this from a much larger clone, so it may be a read error. The rearrangement joins TRBV6-1 to TRBJ2-1; TRBD1 matches at 7 bases. CDR3 length: 15 residues. Per the germline V gene, CDR1 is MNHNS and CDR2 is SASEGT. CDR3 in amino acids: CASTGEGTVYNEQCF. The CDR3 DNA reads as TGTGCCAGCACCGGAGAAGGGACAGTCTACAATGAGCAGTGCTTC.

As to this clonotype: This sequence may be a read error, since a much larger clone differs from it by one base. This chain joins TRBV29-1 and TRBJ2-1, with 8 bases matching TRBD1. Germline CDR1 is SQVTM and CDR2 is ANQGSEA. The length of the CDR3 is 15 residues. V was clipped by 5 bases and J by 8 bases; unmatched bases: 14. The CDR3 reads CSVKGGTGSRDEQFF. CDR3 sequence (DNA): TGCAGCGTTAAAGGGGGGACAGGATCCCGGGATGAGCAGTTCTTC.

The chain is built from TRBV12-3 or TRBV12-4 and TRBJ1-1, with 8 positions matching TRBD1. This CDR3 comprises 15 residues. J gave up 4 bases and V 8 bases, and 12 bases lay outside the gene matches. CDR3 sequence (DNA): TGTGCCAGCGAGTTTGGTGGGACAGGCCCCACTGAAGCTTTCTTT. Amino acid sequence: CASEFGGTGPTEAFF.

A few counts support this clonotype. The chain couples TRBV29-1 to TRBJ1-4; the match to TRBD1 covers 8 bases. The CDR3 spans 14 residues. CDR1 is SQVTM and CDR2 is ANQGSEA in the germline V gene. V trimming: 4 bases; J trimming: 6 bases; junction bases outside the gene matches: 7. CDR3 region: CSVALTGGYEKLFF. For the CDR3, the DNA is TGCAGCGTTGCCCTAACAGGGGGGTATGAAAAACTGTTTTTT.

This clonotype appeared a single time. The chain carries TRBV7-3 and TRBJ2-1; 11 bases fit TRBD2. Per germline, CDR1 SGHTA and CDR2 FQGTGA. Trimming at V came to 5 bases and at J to 0 bases, leaving 18 bases not matched to a gene. The CDR3 has 21 residues. The CDR3 spells CASSKTWTSGYQGSSYNEQFF. In DNA form, the CDR3 reads TGTGCCAGCAGCAAGACTTGGACTAGCGGGTACCAGGGGAGCTCCTACAATGAGCAGTTCTTC.

This clonotype was seen many times. This chain links TRBV12-3 or TRBV12-4 with TRBJ1-2, with 8 bases lining up with TRBD1. There are 14 residues in the CDR3. J lost 5 bases, V lost 5 bases, and 7 bases had no gene match. CDR3 protein: CASSPGTGRYGYTF. The CDR3 region has the DNA TGTGCCAGCAGTCCCGGGACAGGAAGATATGGCTACACCTTC.

This chain uses TRBV5-6 with TRBJ2-7, with 11 bases that match TRBD2. The germline V gene has CDR1 SGHDT and CDR2 YYEEEE. With V trimmed by 2 bases and J by 6 bases, 4 bases remained unmatched. The CDR3 runs 14 residues. For the CDR3, the DNA is TGTGCCAGCAGCTTTCCGGGACTAGCGGTCGAGCAGTACTTC. Translated: CASSFPGLAVEQYF.

This chain links TRBV5-1 with TRBJ2-7; 8 bases map to TRBD1. Germline-derived CDR1 and CDR2 are SGHRS and YFSETQ. The J segment lost 4 bases and the V segment lost 3 bases, leaving 9 bases of the junction unmatched. The CDR3 extends over 15 amino acids. The CDR3 DNA sequence: TGCGCCAGCAGCTCGGCCGGGACAGGAGTTTACGAGCAGTACTTC. Protein: CASSSAGTGVYEQYF.

This clonotype was seen many times. A much larger clonotype is one base distant, so this may be a read error. V gene TRBV6-1 combines with J gene TRBJ1-2, with a weak D call TRBD1 (6 bases). The CDR3 has 14 residues. CDR1 is MNHNS and CDR2 is SASEGT in the germline V gene. This CDR3 is CASSGGGARYDYTF. In DNA, the CDR3 is TGTGCCAGCAGTGGAGGGGGGGCGCGGTATGACTACACCTTC.

This clonotype was seen a handful of times. V gene TRBV18 combines with J gene TRBJ1-1, with TRBD1 matching over 10 bases. V lost 5 bases, J lost 3 bases, and 6 bases stayed unmatched. CDR1 and CDR2 from the germline V gene are KGHSH and LQKENI. CDR3 size: 15 residues. CDR3 protein: CASSKDRGSDTEAFF. The CDR3 nucleotides are TGTGCCAGCTCAAAGGACAGGGGGTCTGACACTGAAGCTTTCTTT.

This clonotype was recorded a few times. The chain uses TRBV10-3 and TRBJ1-1; D gene uncertain. The CDR3 runs to 14 residues. Deletions cut 7 bases from V and 1 base from J, with 13 bases between. Germline CDR1 and CDR2: ENHRY and SYGVKD. The CDR3 loop reads CAITSEGKNTEAFF. In DNA form, the CDR3 reads TGTGCCATCACCTCGGAAGGGAAGAACACTGAAGCTTTCTTT.

This clonotype was counted at least ten times. This rearrangement joins TRBV15 to TRBJ1-2; no clear D gene. In germline, CDR1 is LNHNV, CDR2 YYDKDF (reference sequence). This CDR3 contains 15 residues. V was pared by 0 bases and J by 6 bases, with 14 bases between. The CDR3 nucleotides read TGTGCCACCAGCAGAGATGGGGTTGGAGAAGATGGCTACACCTTC. Translating it yields CATSRDGVGEDGYTF.